This TCR beta chain originates from a study of tumor-infiltrating lymphocytes in oesophageal squamous cell carcinoma (dated by TCRdb to 2016 to 2017). The CDR3 sequence holds 14 residues, the cysteine and phenylalanine included. CDR3 DNA only is kept here, 42 bases in frame from base 1. From the germline V gene, CDR1 is SGHVS and CDR2 is FQNEAQ. Between the V and J ends, shortened by 2 bases and 3 bases respectively, the junction contains 8 bases. This clonotype is classified as medium-sized (0.01 to 0.1%). Its cognate antigen has yet to be identified. There are no base qualities to consult, and no much larger clone falls within one base. The method was PCR. This sample was sequenced with an Illumina HiSeq 2000. TCRdb handled the public reads itself, with Q25 trimming in fastp and clone calling in MiXCR, and kept productive beta chains. Every entry covers one CDR3 protein and lists the most common genes and DNA from its rows. The table for this sample lists 19,000 or so distinct CDR3 sequences; around 43% of them were counted only once. The ten largest make up 6.8% of the sample.

Material: blood. The sequence was collected from a male donor with esophageal squamous cell carcinoma. The chain couples TRBV7-8 to TRBJ2-1; no D segment can be confidently identified. The DNA sequence is given as TGTGCCAGCAGCTTAACCGACAACTACAATGAGCAGTTCTTC. Translated, this is CASSLTDNYNEQFF.